This TCR beta chain was identified in a study of radiotherapy plus CTLA-4 blockade in lung cancer listed by TCRdb under 2018. For the study in its entirety: Among enrolled patients, under 20% had an objective response and 30% to 40% reached disease control. Paper-wide results and their limitations: After treatment with radiotherapy and ipilimumab, TCR clones that originated in tumors expanded in peripheral blood. Early dynamic changes in blood T cell clones, together with increased serum interferon-beta after radiation, were reported as the strongest predictors of response.

The germline V gene (reference sequence) supplies CDR1 GTSNPN and CDR2 SVGIG. Trimming leaves V shorter by 3 bases and J shorter by 0 bases, with the junction holding 10 bases beyond the gene matches. From cysteine to phenylalanine, the CDR3 is 16 amino acids long. The sequence is cut down to CDR3 DNA, 48 bases in frame from base 1. The library was generated by the immunoSEQ multiplex PCR assay. The table comes from immuneACCESS by way of TCRdb, which keeps in-frame sequences with V and J called. Part of the clones is missing from these tables; in studies checked, under half for an unresolved V gene and the rest for unknown reasons. The sample records 70,000 to 90,000 clones, around nine tenths of which are singletons. The ten top clones hold over 0.75% of the sample. In this study, focal radiation therapy paired with CTLA-4 blockade (ipilimumab) was tested in patients who had chemo-refractory metastatic non-small-cell lung cancer.

As to this clone: The target of this receptor is not known. Per-base quality was not reported, and no clone a single base away is much larger than it.

The sequenced sample was peripheral blood, obtained from a patient treated with radiotherapy plus ipilimumab. Recombination linked TRBV30 to TRBJ2-7; TRBD2 matches 8 bases in the middle. This sequence originates from a human donor with non-small cell lung cancer who had stable disease on radiotherapy plus ipilimumab. The CDR3 has the sequence CAWSRKTSVVSYEQYF. The DNA reads as follows: TGTGCCTGGAGCCGAAAGACTAGCGTCGTCTCCTACGAGCAGTACTTC.